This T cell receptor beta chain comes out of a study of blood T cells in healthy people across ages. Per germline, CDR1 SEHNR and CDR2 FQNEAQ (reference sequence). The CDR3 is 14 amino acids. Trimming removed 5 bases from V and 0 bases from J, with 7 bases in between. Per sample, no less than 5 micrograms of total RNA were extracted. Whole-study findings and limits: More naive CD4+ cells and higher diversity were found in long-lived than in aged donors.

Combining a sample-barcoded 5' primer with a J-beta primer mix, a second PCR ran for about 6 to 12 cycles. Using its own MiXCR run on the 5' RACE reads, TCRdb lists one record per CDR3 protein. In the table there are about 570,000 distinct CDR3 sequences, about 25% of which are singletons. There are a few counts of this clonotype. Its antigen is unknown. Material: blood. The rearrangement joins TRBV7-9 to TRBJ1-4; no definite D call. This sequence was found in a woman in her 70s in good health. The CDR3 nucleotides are TGTGCCAGCAGCCAATTTGCAACTAATGAAAAACTGTTTTTT. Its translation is CASSQFATNEKLFF.